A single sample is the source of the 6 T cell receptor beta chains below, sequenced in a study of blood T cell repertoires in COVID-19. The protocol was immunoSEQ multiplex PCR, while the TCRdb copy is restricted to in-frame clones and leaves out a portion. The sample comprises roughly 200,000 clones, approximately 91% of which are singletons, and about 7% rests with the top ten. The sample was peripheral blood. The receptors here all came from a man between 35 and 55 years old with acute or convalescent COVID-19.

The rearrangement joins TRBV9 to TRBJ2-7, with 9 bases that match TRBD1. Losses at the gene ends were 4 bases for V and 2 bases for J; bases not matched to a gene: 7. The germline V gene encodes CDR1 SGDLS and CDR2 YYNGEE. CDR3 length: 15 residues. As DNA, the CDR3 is TGTGCCAGCAGCTCCGGGACAGGGCCAACCTACGAGCAGTACTTC. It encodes CASSSGTGPTYEQYF.

The CDR3 DNA reads as TGTGCCAGCAGCTTGGGGCAGGGCCATAGCAATCAGCCCCAGCATTTT. Translation gives CASSLGQGHSNQPQHF. The rearrangement uses TRBV5-6 and TRBJ1-5; D is possibly TRBD1 (5 bases). The CDR3 runs to 16 residues. V was clipped by 0 bases and J by 0 bases, with 10 bases between them. The germline V gene encodes CDR1 SGHDT and CDR2 YYEEEE. The variable domain in full, with the rest retrieved from reference TRBV5-6 and TRBJ1-5, is DAGVTQSPTHLIKTRGQQVTLRCSPKSGHDTVSWYQQALGQGPQFIFQYYEEEERQRGNFPDRFSGHQFPNYSSELNVNALLLGDSALYLCASSLGQGHSNQPQHFGDGTRLSIL.

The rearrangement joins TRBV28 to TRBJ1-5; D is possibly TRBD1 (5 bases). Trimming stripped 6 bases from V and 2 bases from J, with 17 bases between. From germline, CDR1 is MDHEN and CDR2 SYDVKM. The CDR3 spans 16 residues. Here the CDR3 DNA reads TGTGCCAGCAGACCTGCAGGTGGGGCAGGCAATCAGCCCCAGCATTTT. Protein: CASRPAGGAGNQPQHF.

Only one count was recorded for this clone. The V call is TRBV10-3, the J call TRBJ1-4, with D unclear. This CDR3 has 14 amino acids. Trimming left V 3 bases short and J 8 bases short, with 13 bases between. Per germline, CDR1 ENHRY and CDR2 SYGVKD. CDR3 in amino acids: CAISDMSGREKLFF. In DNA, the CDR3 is TGTGCCATCAGTGATATGTCAGGTAGAGAAAAACTGTTTTTT.

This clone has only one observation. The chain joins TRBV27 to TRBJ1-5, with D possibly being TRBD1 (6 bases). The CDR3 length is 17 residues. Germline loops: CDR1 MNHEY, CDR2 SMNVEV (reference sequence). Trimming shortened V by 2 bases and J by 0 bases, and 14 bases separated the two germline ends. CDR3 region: CASSLGGRRSSNQPQHF. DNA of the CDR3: TGTGCCAGCAGTTTAGGGGGCAGGAGGTCTAGCAATCAGCCCCAGCATTTT.

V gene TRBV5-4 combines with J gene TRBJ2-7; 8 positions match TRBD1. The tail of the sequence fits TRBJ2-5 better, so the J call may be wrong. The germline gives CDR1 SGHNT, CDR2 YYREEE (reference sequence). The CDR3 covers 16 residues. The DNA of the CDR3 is TGTGCCAGCAGCTTGGCCGCTGACAGGGGCCCAGAGACCCAGTACTTC. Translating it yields CASSLAADRGPETQYF.